The text below deals with one T cell receptor (beta chain). These data are taken from a study of blood T cell repertoires in COVID-19. Overall study context: The samples span acute and convalescent COVID-19 from the United States, Italy and Spain. Sources were T cells, B-cell-depleted T cells, or PBMCs; the material itself was cDNA or gDNA.

In the original analysis: Amplification with reference gene primers provided the estimates of nucleated cell counts. Profiling relied on immunoSEQ multiplex PCR, and the TCRdb table lists in-frame clones only, not all of them. D and trimming were read from the DNA, whereas the V and J calls and clone size are those reported in that table. The repertoire has under 200,000 clones, around 83% of them found once; the top ten carry less than 5.5%. From germline, CDR1 is LNHDA and CDR2 SQIVND (reference sequence). The ends lost 4 bases at V and 4 bases at J; junction bases unmatched: 9. The CDR3 runs 16 residues.

The receptor was derived from a woman of 80 years or more with acute or convalescent COVID-19. The V call is TRBV19, the J call TRBJ2-1; 8 nucleotides align to TRBD1. Sequenced: peripheral blood. CDR3 nucleotides: TGTGCCAGTAGTAAATACCGGGACAGGTCGTACAATGAGCAGTTCTTC. Translating gives CASSKYRDRSYNEQFF.